This T cell receptor (beta chain) was captured by sequencing in a study of blood T cell repertoires in COVID-19. Study-wide context: There were acute and convalescent COVID-19 samples, and they came from the United States, Italy and Spain. Sources were T cells, B-cell-depleted T cells, or PBMCs; the material itself was cDNA or gDNA.

In the source study's methods: Scientists estimated how many nucleated cells there were by amplifying reference gene primers. Profiling relied on immunoSEQ multiplex PCR, and the TCRdb table lists in-frame clones only, not all of them. D and trimming were read from the DNA, whereas the V and J calls and clone size are those reported in that table. The data contain fewer than 350,000 clones, under 90% of them singletons. With V trimmed by 5 bases and J by 6 bases, 14 bases remained unmatched. From germline, CDR1 is LNHDA and CDR2 SQIVND (reference sequence). This CDR3 contains 17 residues. Sequencing was done on a sample of peripheral blood. The clonotype originates from a woman aged 60-75 years with active or convalescent COVID-19. This chain connects TRBV19 to TRBJ2-1, with 9 positions matching TRBD1. In DNA, the CDR3 is TGTGCCAGTAGTGTAGGGGCCCCGGGACAGGGTCGCAATGAGCAGTTCTTC. It yields the protein CASSVGAPGQGRNEQFF.